The subject of this entry is one T cell receptor (beta chain). This entry comes from a study of blood T cell repertoires in COVID-19. Method: immunoSEQ multiplex PCR; TCRdb's copy keeps in-frame clones and lacks some. Of some 330,000 clones listed, approximately 89% are singletons. Enrollees, about 18 to 95 years old, lived in about two dozen US areas. Allocation to cohorts depended on clinical history reported by the participants. The recovered donors of Cohort 3 showed two negative PCRs, clearance, or symptom resolution. Germline assignment: CDR1 MDHEN and CDR2 SYDVKM. The CDR3 is 14 amino acids. Between the trimmed V and J ends, which lost 3 bases and 3 bases, there was a span of 9 bases.

The receptor was isolated from a man aged 25 to 40 who had recovered from COVID-19. This chain uses TRBV28 with TRBJ1-5; D might be TRBD1 (6 bases). Sequences were obtained from PBMCs or T cells enriched from blood (not recorded which). CDR3 DNA sequence: TGTGCCAGCAGTTTTTCAGGGGTCAATCAGCCCCAGCATTTT. Translating gives CASSFSGVNQPQHF.